These 25 T cell receptor beta chains share one sample of origin, sequenced in a study of CD8+CD57+ T cells in acquired aplastic anemia. All sequencing subjects had displayed CD8+CD57+ cell expansion on flow cytometry. Using genomic DNA as the template, TCR beta VDJ and CDR3 profiling was carried out. TCRdb passed the reads through MiXCR, listing each CDR3 protein once. Among approximately 100,000 distinct CDR3 sequences, roughly 70% were seen once, and the ten largest hold 55% to 65%. Sequenced: sorted CD4+, CD8+, or CD8+CD57+ T cells (not recorded which) from PBMCs. Every receptor here comes from a human donor with aplastic anemia.

The chain uses TRBV2 and TRBJ1-1; no clear D gene. The CDR3 is 13 residues long. The germline V and J ends were trimmed by 6 bases and 1 base, with 9 bases remaining between them. Germline lookup yields CDR1 SNHLY and CDR2 FYNNEI. CDR3 residues: CASRLDPNTEAFF. CDR3 nucleotides: TGTGCCAGCAGACTCGACCCGAACACTGAAGCTTTCTTT.

The V and J genes are TRBV20-1 and TRBJ2-7, with 14 bases aligning to TRBD2. The CDR3 has 15 amino acids. CDR1 DFQATT and CDR2 SNEGSKA come from the germline V gene (reference sequence). Losses at the gene ends were 8 bases for V and 2 bases for J; bases not matched to a gene: 8. Written as DNA, the CDR3 is TGCAGTATGCTTGGGACTAGCGGGGGTCCCTACGAGCAGTACTTC. Translation gives CSMLGTSGGPYEQYF.

This chain's CDR3 is CASRRGQAQETQYF. The CDR3 DNA sequence: TGTGCCAGCAGGAGGGGGCAGGCCCAAGAGACCCAGTACTTC. This sequence joins TRBV2 and TRBJ2-5; 7 bases are a match to TRBD1. The CDR3 extends over 14 amino acids. Germline lookup yields CDR1 SNHLY and CDR2 FYNNEI. J gave up 1 base and V 6 bases, and 5 bases lay outside the gene matches.

The rearrangement links TRBV29-1 to TRBJ1-1, with unresolved D. The germline CDR1 and CDR2 sequences are SQVTM and ANQGSEA. CDR3 length equals 13 residues. V was pared by 4 bases and J by 0 bases, with 9 bases between. The CDR3 sequence is CSVAGLMNTEAFF. CDR3 nucleotide sequence: TGCAGCGTTGCCGGATTAATGAACACTGAAGCTTTCTTT.

The count of this clonotype is one. V usage is TRBV9 and J usage is TRBJ2-3; 8 nucleotides match TRBD2. V shed 0 bases, J shed 1 base, and the junction held 4 bases outside the gene matches. Germline-derived CDR1 and CDR2 are SGDLS and YYNGEE. The CDR3 consists of 16 residues. CDR3 loop: CASSVDGAGGTDTQYF. The CDR3 DNA sequence: TGTGCCAGCAGCGTAGATGGAGCGGGGGGCACAGATACGCAGTATTTT.

The chain combines TRBV11-3 with TRBJ2-1; TRBD2 agrees at 10 bases. J was trimmed by 8 bases and V by 4 bases; bases with no gene match: 5. The germline gives CDR1 SGHNT, CDR2 YENEEA. CDR3 length: 14 residues. CDR3: CASSSGTSVYEQFF. CDR3 nucleotide sequence: TGTGCCAGCAGCTCCGGGACTAGCGTCTATGAGCAGTTCTTC.

This clonotype was counted ten times or more. V is TRBV20-1 and J is TRBJ1-2; D is perhaps TRBD1 (5 bases). The CDR3 is 16 residues long. V lost 6 bases and J lost 6, with 26 bases in between. Per the germline V gene, CDR1 is DFQATT and CDR2 is SNEGSKA (reference sequence). The CDR3: CSASQLERGEVDGYTF. For the CDR3, the DNA is TGCAGTGCCTCACAATTGGAACGGGGCGAAGTTGATGGCTACACCTTC.

The chain has TRBV13 and TRBJ2-7; no reliable D call. Germline V gene sequence: CDR1 PRHDT, CDR2 FYEKMQ (reference sequence). The CDR3 sequence is 14 residues long. With 3 bases removed from V and 3 bases from J, the gap between germline ends came to 12 bases. CDR3 coding DNA: TGTGCCAGCAGCTTCGGTGTCGACGACTACGAGCAGTACTTC. The encoded protein is CASSFGVDDYEQYF.

V is TRBV12-3 or TRBV12-4 and J is TRBJ2-2, with D uncertain. V was cut by 1 base and J by 7 bases, with 7 bases left in between. The CDR3 sequence is 13 residues long. The CDR3 protein is CASSLDDGGELFF. The CDR3 nucleotides read TGTGCCAGCAGTTTAGACGATGGCGGGGAGCTGTTTTTT.

Comment on this clonotype: The CDR3 carries no conserved terminal phenylalanine or tryptophan, so it likely arises from a read error. DNA for the CDR3: TGTGCCAGTAGTATGGGTTTCACTAGTACAGATACGCAGTATCTT. Protein sequence: CASSMGFTSTDTQYL. The J gene is TRBJ2-3, the V gene TRBV19; possible D gene TRBD2, 5 bases. Germline V gene lookup returns CDR1 LNHDA and CDR2 SQIVND (reference sequence). This CDR3 spans 15 amino acids. V was clipped by 3 bases and J by 3 bases, with 13 bases between them.

The rearrangement links TRBV25-1 to TRBJ2-3; 7 bases match TRBD2. In germline, CDR1 is MGHDK, CDR2 SYGVNS. CDR3 length: 15 residues. V lost 2 bases and J lost 1; bases outside the gene matches: 3. CDR3 in amino acids: CASSESREGTDTQYF. The CDR3 nucleotides are TGTGCCAGCAGTGAAAGTCGGGAGGGCACAGATACGCAGTATTTT.

The chain links TRBV7-2 to TRBJ2-5; D is ambiguous. The V and J ends lost 1 base and 1 base respectively, with 4 bases between them. CDR3 length: 13 residues. The germline V gene has CDR1 SGHTA and CDR2 FQGNSA. In DNA, the CDR3 is TGTGCCAGCAGCTTAGTAGCCCAAGAGACCCAGTACTTC. Protein: CASSLVAQETQYF. The variable domain in full, completed from reference TRBV7-2 and TRBJ2-5, reads GAGVSQSPSNKVTEKGKDVELRCDPISGHTALYWYRQSLGQGLEFLIYFQGNSAPDKSGLPSDRFSAERTGGSVSTLTIQRTQQEDSAVYLCASSLVAQETQYFGPGTRLLVL.

This clonotype was seen just once. The V call is TRBV11-2, the J call TRBJ1-2, with a weak D call TRBD1 (6 bases). CDR3 length: 15 amino acids. Trimming pared 3 bases from V and 2 bases from J, leaving 13 bases between. Looked up from germline, CDR1 is SGHAT and CDR2 is FQNNGV. The DNA of the CDR3 is TGTGCCAGCAGCTTCAGTTCCCAGGGGAACTATGGCTACACCTTC. Amino acid sequence: CASSFSSQGNYGYTF. The full variable domain, with the rest looked up from reference TRBV11-2 and TRBJ1-2, is EAGVAQSPRYKIIEKRQSVAFWCNPISGHATLYWYQQILGQGPKLLIQFQNNGVVDDSQLPKDRFSAERLKGVDSTLKIQPAKLEDSAVYLCASSFSSQGNYGYTFGSGTRLTVV.

A note on this clonotype: A much larger clone differs from this one at a single base, so this may be a read error. The chain employs TRBV3-1 and TRBJ2-5; D not certain. The CDR3 length is 13 residues. Germline V gene data show CDR1 as LGHDT and CDR2 as YNNKEL (reference sequence). The CDR3 DNA reads TGTGCCAGCAGCTATCAACCCCAAGAGGCCCAGTACTTC. Protein product: CASSYQPQEAQYF.

The chain employs TRBV27 and TRBJ2-7; no reliable D call. The germline V and J ends were trimmed by 3 bases and 2 bases, with 11 bases remaining between them. Germline CDR1 and CDR2: MNHEY and SMNVEV (reference sequence). CDR3 length equals 14 residues. The CDR3 reads CASSLVPSTYEQYF. CDR3 coding DNA: TGTGCCAGCAGTTTGGTTCCTTCGACCTACGAGCAGTACTTC.

The chain employs TRBV6-4 and TRBJ2-5; 12 nucleotides line up with TRBD2. This CDR3 contains 15 residues. CDR1 and CDR2 (germline): MRHNA, SNTAGT. Trimming cost V 6 bases and J 1 base; bases outside gene matches: 3. The CDR3 is CASSQTSGGQETQYF. The CDR3 nucleotides read TGTGCCAGCAGCCAGACTAGCGGGGGCCAAGAGACCCAGTACTTC.

This clonotype was detected once. The chain couples TRBV19 to TRBJ1-1; the match to TRBD1 covers 8 bases. The ends lost 7 bases at V and 0 bases at J; junction bases unmatched: 7. This CDR3 is built from 15 residues. The germline gives CDR1 LNHDA, CDR2 SQIVND (reference sequence). The CDR3 loop is CASMYLQGVNTEAFF. In DNA, the CDR3 is TGTGCCAGTATGTATTTACAGGGGGTGAACACTGAAGCTTTCTTT.

This clonotype showed up just a few times. The gene calls are TRBV7-8 and TRBJ2-5; D gene ambiguous. Germline V gene sequence: CDR1 SGHVS, CDR2 FQNEAQ. V was cut by 5 bases and J by 0 bases, with 13 bases left in between. The CDR3 runs 15 residues. CDR3 residues: CASSRFSYNQETQYF. The CDR3 DNA sequence: TGTGCCAGCAGCCGTTTCAGCTACAACCAAGAGACCCAGTACTTC.

J is TRBJ2-3 and V is TRBV29-1, with a weak D call TRBD2 (6 bases). The CDR3 is 14 residues long. Trimming removed 6 bases at V and 2 bases at J, with 15 bases between. From germline, CDR1 is SQVTM and CDR2 ANQGSEA. The DNA of the CDR3 is TGCAGCGTGGGTCCCGGGACTCTCACAGATACGCAGTATTTT. The encoded protein is CSVGPGTLTDTQYF.

This chain connects TRBV10-2 to TRBJ2-7; D might be TRBD2 (6 bases). The germline V and J ends were trimmed by 5 bases and 3 bases, with 14 bases remaining between them. The germline V gene has CDR1 WSHSY and CDR2 SAAADI. This CDR3 contains 14 residues. CDR3 DNA: TGCGCCAGCAGTTCGTGGAGGGAGAACTACGAGCAGTACTTC. It translates to CASSSWRENYEQYF.

The chain joins TRBV7-9 to TRBJ1-2, with unresolved D. V was shortened by 9 bases and J by 8 bases, with 16 bases between the two germline ends. There are 12 residues in the CDR3. Per the germline V gene, CDR1 is SEHNR and CDR2 is FQNEAQ (reference sequence). CDR3: CASRAQSEGYTF. CDR3 DNA: TGTGCCAGTCGCGCACAATCGGAGGGCTACACCTTC.

The chain employs TRBV20-1 and TRBJ2-3, with TRBD2 matching 9 bases. The CDR3 is 16 residues long. The germline gives CDR1 DFQATT, CDR2 SNEGSKA (reference sequence). Trimming at V came to 3 bases and at J to 1 base, leaving 8 bases not matched to a gene. The CDR3 sequence: CSARPSGTRGTDTQYF. CDR3 sequence (DNA): TGCAGTGCTAGGCCTAGCGGGACGCGGGGCACAGATACGCAGTATTTT.

This chain uses TRBV7-2 with TRBJ2-3; D remains unclear. The CDR3 length is 13 residues. V was pared by 0 bases and J by 6 bases, with 7 bases between. Germline values: CDR1 SGHTA, CDR2 FQGNSA. The CDR3 loop is CASSLATRDTQYF. CDR3 DNA: TGTGCCAGCAGCTTAGCTACAAGGGATACGCAGTATTTT.

The chain combines TRBV7-6 with TRBJ1-4; perhaps TRBD1 as D (5 bases). The CDR3 runs 14 residues. CDR1 and CDR2 from the germline V gene are SGHVS and FNYEAQ. With 6 bases removed from V and 4 bases from J, the gap between germline ends came to 12 bases. The CDR3 reads CASRRDLVNEKLFF. The CDR3, as DNA: TGTGCCAGCAGAAGGGACCTTGTTAATGAAAAACTGTTTTTT.

V usage is TRBV20-1 and J usage is TRBJ1-2; D remains ambiguous. The CDR3 covers 13 residues. The germline V and J ends were trimmed by 6 bases and 8 bases, with 19 bases remaining between them. The germline V gene encodes CDR1 DFQATT and CDR2 SNEGSKA (reference sequence). The chain's CDR3 is CSARLGRTLGYTF. In DNA form, the CDR3 reads TGCAGTGCCAGGCTCGGCCGGACCTTGGGCTACACCTTC.